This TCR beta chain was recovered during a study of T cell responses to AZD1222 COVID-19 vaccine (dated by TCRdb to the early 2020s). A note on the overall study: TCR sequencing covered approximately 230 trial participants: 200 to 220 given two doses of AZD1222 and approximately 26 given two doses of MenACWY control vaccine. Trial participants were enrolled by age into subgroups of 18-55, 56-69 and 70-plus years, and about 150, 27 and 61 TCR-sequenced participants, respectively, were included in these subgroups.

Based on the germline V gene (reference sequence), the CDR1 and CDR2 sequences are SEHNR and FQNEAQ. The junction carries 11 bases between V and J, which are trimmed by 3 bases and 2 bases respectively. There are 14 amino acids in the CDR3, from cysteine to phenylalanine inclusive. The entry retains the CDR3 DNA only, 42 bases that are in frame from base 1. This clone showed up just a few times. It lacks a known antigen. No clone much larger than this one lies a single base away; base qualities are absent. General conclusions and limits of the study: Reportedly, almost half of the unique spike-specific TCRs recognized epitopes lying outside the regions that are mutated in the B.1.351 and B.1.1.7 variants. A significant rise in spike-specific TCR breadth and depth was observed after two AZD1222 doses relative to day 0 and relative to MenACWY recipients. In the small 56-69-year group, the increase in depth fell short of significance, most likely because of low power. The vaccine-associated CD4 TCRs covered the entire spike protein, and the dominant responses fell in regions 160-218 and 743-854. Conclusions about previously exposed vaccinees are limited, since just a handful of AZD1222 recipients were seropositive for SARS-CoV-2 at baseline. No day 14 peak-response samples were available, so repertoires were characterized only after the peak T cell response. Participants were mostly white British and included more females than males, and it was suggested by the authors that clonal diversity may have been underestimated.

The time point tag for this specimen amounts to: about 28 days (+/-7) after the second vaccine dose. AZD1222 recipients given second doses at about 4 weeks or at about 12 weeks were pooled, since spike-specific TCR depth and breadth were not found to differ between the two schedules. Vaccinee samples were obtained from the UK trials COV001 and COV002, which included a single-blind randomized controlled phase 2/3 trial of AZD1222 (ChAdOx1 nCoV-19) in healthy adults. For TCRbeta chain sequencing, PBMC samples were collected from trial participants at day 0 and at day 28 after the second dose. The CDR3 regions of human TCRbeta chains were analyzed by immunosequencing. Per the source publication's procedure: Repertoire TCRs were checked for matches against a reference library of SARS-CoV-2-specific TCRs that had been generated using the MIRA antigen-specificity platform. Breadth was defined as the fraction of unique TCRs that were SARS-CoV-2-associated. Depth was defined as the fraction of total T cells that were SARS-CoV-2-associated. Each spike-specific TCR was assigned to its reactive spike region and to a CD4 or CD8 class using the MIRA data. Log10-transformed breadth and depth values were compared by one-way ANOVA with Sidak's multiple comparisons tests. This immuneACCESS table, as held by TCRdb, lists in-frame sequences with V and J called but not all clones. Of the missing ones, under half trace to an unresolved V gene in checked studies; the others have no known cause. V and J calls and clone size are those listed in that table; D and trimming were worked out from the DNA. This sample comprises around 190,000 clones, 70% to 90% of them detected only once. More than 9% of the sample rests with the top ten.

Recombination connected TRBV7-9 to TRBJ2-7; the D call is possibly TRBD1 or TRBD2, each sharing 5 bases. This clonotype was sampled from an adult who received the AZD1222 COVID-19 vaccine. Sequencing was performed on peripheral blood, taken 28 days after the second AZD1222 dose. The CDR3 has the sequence CASSFVGGTYEQYF. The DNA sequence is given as TGTGCCAGCAGCTTCGTTGGGGGTACCTACGAGCAGTACTTC.